The rows below give T cell receptor beta chains drawn from one sample of a study of cytomegalovirus exposure and HLA in healthy donors. TCRdb's table, derived via immunoSEQ multiplex PCR, lists solely in-frame clones and lacks some. The sample has 150,000 to 200,000 clones, roughly 91% seen once; the top ten hold roughly 4.2%. The sample taken for sequencing was PBMCs. These receptors all come from a man younger than 30 in good health and CMV-seropositive. CDR3s include the opening cysteine and the closing phenylalanine or tryptophan. Each record gives: J gene, D gene, clone size, V gene, CDR3 protein, CDR3 DNA. A D gene is named only where the DNA matches it firmly. Not all rows give a size; the values are once, few, many and, for expanded clones, a class.

TRBJ2-3,-,-,TRBV4-1,CASSQPGEERWVTQYF,TGCGCCAGCAGCCAACCTGGGGAGGAGAGGTGGGTTACGCAGTATTTT
TRBJ2-3,TRBD2,-,TRBV9,CASSSSGSTDTQYF,TGTGCCAGCAGCTCTAGCGGGAGCACAGATACGCAGTATTTT
TRBJ1-3,-,-,TRBV2,CASSYRDSGNTIYF,TGTGCCAGCAGTTACAGGGACTCTGGAAACACCATATATTTT
TRBJ2-1,-,-,TRBV7-6,CASRQANEQFF,TGTGCCAGCAGGCAGGCAAATGAGCAGTTCTTC
TRBJ1-5,-,-,TRBV6-1,CASRRVTPNQPQHF,TGTGCCAGCCGCAGGGTTACGCCTAATCAGCCCCAGCATTTT
TRBJ2-1,TRBD2,-,TRBV29-1,CSVVLAGTNNEQFF,TGCAGCGTCGTACTAGCGGGTACTAACAATGAGCAGTTCTTC
TRBJ2-1,TRBD2,-,TRBV28,CASSPWTSSSEQFF,TGTGCCAGCAGTCCGTGGACTAGTTCGAGTGAGCAGTTCTTC
TRBJ2-1,-,-,TRBV11-3,CASSFEQSAYNEQFF,TGTGCCAGCAGCTTCGAACAGTCTGCCTACAATGAGCAGTTCTTC
TRBJ2-1,-,-,TRBV6-1,CASSVGGNEQFF,TGTGCCAGCAGTGTGGGCGGGAATGAGCAGTTCTTC
TRBJ1-3,-,-,TRBV25-1,CASSEGRTSGNTIYF,TGTGCCAGCAGTGAAGGGAGGACCTCTGGAAACACCATATATTTT
TRBJ2-7,-,-,TRBV5-6,CASSLSGTREQYF,TGTGCCAGCAGCTTGTCAGGGACTCGCGAGCAGTACTTC
TRBJ2-7,-,-,TRBV6-1,CASSAGTPTFYEQYF,TGTGCCAGCAGCGCCGGGACTCCAACATTTTACGAGCAGTACTTC
TRBJ2-1,TRBD1,once,TRBV15,CATSSHRGLDNEQFF,TGTGCCACCAGCAGTCACAGGGGCCTAGACAATGAGCAGTTCTTC
TRBJ1-2,-,-,TRBV5-1,CASSLRPGDNYGYTF,TGCGCCAGCAGCTTACGCCCGGGGGATAACTATGGCTACACCTTC
TRBJ2-2,TRBD2,-,TRBV18,CASSPRRSGSSGELFF,TGTGCCAGCTCACCACGGCGTAGCGGGAGCTCCGGGGAGCTGTTTTTT
TRBJ2-7,TRBD2,-,TRBV5-1,CASSLAGPSGSYEQYF,TGCGCCAGCAGCTTGGCCGGGCCTAGCGGGAGCTACGAGCAGTACTTC
TRBJ2-1,-,once,TRBV11-1,CASSLDFAGNEQFF,TGTGCCAGCAGCTTAGATTTCGCGGGCAATGAGCAGTTCTTC
TRBJ2-3,TRBD1,-,TRBV29-1,CSVNGQGATDTQYF,TGCAGCGTCAACGGACAGGGGGCTACAGATACGCAGTATTTT
TRBJ1-1,-,-,TRBV10-1,CASSVGRPQAFF,TGCGCCAGCAGTGTCGGGAGACCCCAAGCTTTCTTT
TRBJ2-2,-,-,TRBV2,CASSEQGELFF,TGTGCCAGCAGTGAGCAGGGGGAGCTGTTTTTT
TRBJ2-7,TRBD1,-,TRBV28,CASSSGTGWSEQYF,TGTGCCAGCAGTTCCGGGACAGGGTGGAGCGAGCAGTACTTC
TRBJ2-1,TRBD1,-,TRBV19,CASKGQSVYNEQFF,TGTGCCAGTAAGGGACAGTCCGTTTACAATGAGCAGTTCTTC
TRBJ2-7,TRBD1,-,TRBV11-3,CASRDRSSYEQYF,TGTGCCAGCAGGGACAGGAGCTCCTACGAGCAGTACTTC
TRBJ2-3,TRBD2,-,TRBV4-2,CASQRLAGGSTDTQYF,TGTGCCAGCCAGCGGCTAGCGGGAGGGTCCACAGATACGCAGTATTTT
TRBJ1-3,-,-,TRBV7-9,CASSLARSLSGNTIYF,TGTGCCAGCAGCTTAGCGAGGTCCCTCTCTGGAAACACCATATATTTT
TRBJ2-7,TRBD2,-,TRBV4-1,CASSQEPSGISYEQYF,TGCGCCAGCAGCCAAGAACCTAGCGGGATTTCCTACGAGCAGTACTTC
TRBJ2-2,-,-,TRBV2,CASVGVANTGELFF,TGTGCCAGCGTGGGAGTCGCGAACACCGGGGAGCTGTTTTTT
TRBJ2-3,-,-,TRBV14,CASSGLGRRSDTQYF,TGTGCCAGCAGTGGTTTAGGGAGGCGGTCAGATACGCAGTATTTT
TRBJ1-1,-,-,TRBV28,CATRAGDTEAFF,TGTGCCACCCGAGCAGGGGACACTGAAGCTTTCTTT
TRBJ2-2,TRBD2,once,TRBV5-1,CASSPGTSGSATGELFF,TGCGCCAGCAGCCCTGGGACTAGCGGGAGTGCGACCGGGGAGCTGTTTTTT
TRBJ1-5,-,-,TRBV11-2,CASSLVENQPQHF,TGTGCCAGCAGCTTAGTAGAGAATCAGCCCCAGCATTTT
TRBJ1-4,-,once,TRBV27,CASSLLGQGTNEKLFF,TGTGCCAGCAGTTTACTGGGCCAGGGCACTAATGAAAAACTGTTTTTT
TRBJ2-7,TRBD2,-,TRBV5-1,CASSTELAGGKEQYF,TGCGCCAGCAGCACGGAGCTAGCGGGAGGGAAGGAGCAGTACTTC
TRBJ2-7,TRBD1,-,TRBV11-3,CASSPRRGTGGYEQYF,TGTGCCAGCAGCCCCCGTCGAGGGACAGGGGGCTACGAGCAGTACTTC
TRBJ1-3,TRBD1,-,TRBV9,CASSWDRTNSGNTIYF,TGTGCCAGCAGCTGGGACAGGACGAACTCTGGAAACACCATATATTTT
TRBJ2-4,-,-,TRBV4-1,CASSRGLLAKNIQYF,TGCGCCAGCAGCCGCGGACTACTAGCCAAAAACATTCAGTACTTC
TRBJ2-7,TRBD1,few,TRBV11-2,CASSRTTGVEQYF,TGTGCCAGCAGCCGAACGACAGGGGTCGAGCAGTACTTC
TRBJ1-2,TRBD1,-,TRBV5-1,CASRTTPGQGGYGYTF,TGCGCCAGCAGGACTACCCCGGGACAGGGGGGCTATGGCTACACCTTC
TRBJ2-1,TRBD1,once,TRBV6-1,CASSDPRTGDNEQFF,TGTGCCAGCAGTGATCCGCGGACAGGGGACAATGAGCAGTTCTTC
TRBJ2-1,TRBD2,once,TRBV5-1,CASSMGLRLSYNEQFF,TGCGCCAGCAGCATGGGACTACGACTCTCCTACAATGAGCAGTTCTTC
TRBJ2-7,-,-,TRBV5-8,CASSLHLVYEQYF,TGTGCCAGCAGCTTACATCTCGTCTACGAGCAGTACTTC
TRBJ2-1,-,once,TRBV29-1,CSVASGRGFF,TGCAGCGTTGCATCAGGGCGAGGATTCTTC
TRBJ2-2,-,-,TRBV19,CASSKTVNTGELFF,TGTGCCAGTAGCAAAACAGTGAACACCGGGGAGCTGTTTTTT
TRBJ2-1,TRBD2,-,TRBV7-3,CASSLTSGSNEQFF,TGTGCCAGCAGCCTGACTAGCGGGAGTAATGAGCAGTTCTTC
TRBJ1-1,TRBD1,-,TRBV6-6,CASSESRGVTEAFF,TGTGCCAGCAGCGAAAGCAGGGGGGTCACTGAAGCTTTCTTT
TRBJ2-2,TRBD2,-,TRBV4-2,CASSQDAGLAERVGELFF,TGTGCCAGCAGCCAAGATGCGGGACTAGCGGAGAGGGTCGGGGAGCTGTTTTTT
TRBJ2-1,-,-,TRBV6-6,CASSSARGEQFF,TGTGCCAGCAGTTCCGCACGAGGTGAGCAGTTCTTC
TRBJ2-7,TRBD2,-,TRBV19,CASSFLPGTSGRYEQYF,TGTGCCAGTAGTTTTCTACCCGGGACTAGCGGGAGGTACGAGCAGTACTTC
TRBJ1-2,-,-,TRBV23-1,CASSQRPGNNYGYTF,TGCGCCAGCAGTCAACGTCCAGGGAACAACTATGGCTACACCTTC